Included here is one T cell receptor (beta chain) sequence, with context. The data were taken from a study of blood T cell repertoires in COVID-19. Study information: Italy, Spain and the United States were the sources of the convalescent and acute COVID-19 samples. PBMCs, B-cell-depleted T cells, or T cells were the source of the cDNA or gDNA that made up the material.

In the original processing: Amplification of reference gene primers was used by the study to estimate nucleated cell counts. Generated by immunoSEQ multiplex PCR, the TCRdb table keeps only in-frame clones and is missing some. V and J calls and clone size are those listed in that table; D and trimming were worked out from the DNA. The sample records about 530,000 clones, less than 90% being singletons. Germline lookup yields CDR1 SNHLY and CDR2 FYNNEI. V gave up 7 bases and J gave up 0 bases, with 12 bases separating them. This CDR3 contains 14 residues. The TCR comes from a woman between 50 and 59 years old with COVID-19, enrolled during active disease. The V and J genes are TRBV2 and TRBJ1-2; no reliable D call. The specimen was peripheral blood. Written as DNA, the CDR3 is TGTGCCAGCACCTTCATACAAGCTAACTATGGCTACACCTTC. This gives the protein CASTFIQANYGYTF.